The source of this TCR beta chain is a study of Graves' ophthalmopathy and Graves' hyperthyroidism. RNA served as the template for amplifying TCR beta CDR3 regions. The library came from an HTBI-primed first-round RT-PCR and a second-round multiplex PCR. One entry per CDR3 protein results from TCRdb running MiXCR on the multiplex PCR reads. The top ten hold roughly 42% of the sample, which has approximately 210,000 distinct CDR3 sequences, 20% to 25% seen once. The CDR3 runs to 14 residues. Per germline, CDR1 GTSNPN and CDR2 SVGIG (reference sequence). The ends were cut back, 4 bases at V and 2 bases at J, with 15 bases in the middle.

The clonotype was recovered from a woman between 45 and 65 years old with Graves' ophthalmopathy. The chain joins TRBV30 to TRBJ2-7, with a weak D call TRBD1 (6 bases). Material for sequencing was peripheral blood. CDR3 in amino acids: CAWTLGDKPYEQYF. The CDR3 coding sequence is TGTGCCTGGACCCTCGGGGACAAGCCCTACGAGCAGTACTTC.